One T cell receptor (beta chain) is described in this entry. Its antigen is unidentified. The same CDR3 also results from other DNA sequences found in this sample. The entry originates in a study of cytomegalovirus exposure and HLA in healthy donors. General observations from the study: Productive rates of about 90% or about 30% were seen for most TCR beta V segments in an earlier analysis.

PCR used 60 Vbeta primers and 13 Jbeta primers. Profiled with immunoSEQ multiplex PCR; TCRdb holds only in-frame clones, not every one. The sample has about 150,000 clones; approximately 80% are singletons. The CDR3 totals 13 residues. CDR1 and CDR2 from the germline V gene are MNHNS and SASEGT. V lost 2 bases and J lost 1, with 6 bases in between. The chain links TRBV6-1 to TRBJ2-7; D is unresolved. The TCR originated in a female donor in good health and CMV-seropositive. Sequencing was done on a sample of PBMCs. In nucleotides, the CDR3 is TGTGCCAGCAGTGAAACGGTTTCCTACGAGCAGTACTTC. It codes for CASSETVSYEQYF.